The 30 T cell receptor beta chains given below trace back to one sample, sequenced in a study of blood T cell repertoires in COVID-19. Assay: immunoSEQ multiplex PCR; the TCRdb copy retains only in-frame clones and omits some. The sample holds around 250,000 clones, approximately 90% seen once. The sample comprised PBMCs or T cells enriched from blood (not recorded which). The receptor set was obtained from a man aged 50 to 60 who had been exposed to COVID-19.

The rearrangement links TRBV5-5 to TRBJ2-7; tentatively, D is TRBD1 (6 bases). Trimming pared 6 bases from V and 3 bases from J, leaving 19 bases between. The CDR3 consists of 15 residues. Germline V gene data show CDR1 as SGHKS and CDR2 as YYEKEE (reference sequence). The CDR3 bases are TGTGCCAGCACGCTGGAGATGACAGGCTTCTACGAGCAGTACTTC. It codes for CASTLEMTGFYEQYF.

A word on this clone: At the DNA level, this CDR3 is encoded by other sequences in the same sample as well. The chain combines TRBV28 with TRBJ1-2; D ambiguous. With 3 bases removed from V and 1 base from J, the gap between germline ends came to 6 bases. There are 13 residues in the CDR3. CDR1 is MDHEN, CDR2 SYDVKM, per germline. The CDR3: CASSFGGNYGYTF. DNA for the CDR3: TGTGCCAGCAGTTTCGGCGGTAACTATGGCTACACCTTC.

The rearrangement links TRBV7-2 to TRBJ2-5; 7 bases map to TRBD1. Trimming removed 4 bases from V and 4 bases from J; junction bases left unmatched: 9. CDR3 size: 15 residues. Per germline, CDR1 SGHTA and CDR2 FQGNSA. The CDR3 DNA reads TGTGCCAGCAGCTCCCAGACAGGGTCGGGAGAGACCCAGTACTTC. Translating gives CASSSQTGSGETQYF.

This CDR3 reads CASSRWTQGNTEAFF. The DNA for the CDR3 is TGTGCCAGTAGCCGATGGACACAGGGGAACACTGAAGCTTTCTTT. The V gene is TRBV19, the J gene TRBJ1-1, with D maybe TRBD1 (6 bases). Trimming removed 6 bases at V and 1 base at J, with 15 bases between. CDR3 length: 15 residues. The germline V gene has CDR1 LNHDA and CDR2 SQIVND (reference sequence). The full variable domain, in which reference TRBV19 and TRBJ1-1 provide the parts outside the CDR3, is DGGITQSPKYLFRKEGQNVTLSCEQNLNHDAMYWYRQDPGQGLRLIYYSQIVNDFQKGDIAEGYSVSREKKESFPLTVTSAQKNPTAFYLCASSRWTQGNTEAFFGQGTRLTVV.

The rearrangement joins TRBV6-5 to TRBJ2-1, with 13 nucleotides matching TRBD2. Trimming cost V 2 bases and J 14 bases; bases outside gene matches: 3. The germline V gene has CDR1 MNHEY and CDR2 SVGAGI. The length of the CDR3 is 13 residues. In DNA form, the CDR3 reads TGTGCCAGCAGTTACCTGACTAGCGGGGGGAAGTTCTTC. Its protein is CASSYLTSGGKFF.

The chain couples TRBV18 to TRBJ1-4; 7 bases map to TRBD1. The trim removed 6 bases at V and 0 bases at J, leaving 7 bases unmatched. The CDR3 runs to 16 residues. Germline CDR1 is KGHSH and CDR2 is LQKENI. The CDR3 DNA reads as TGTGCCAGCTCCCTCGGACAGGCAGCAACTAATGAAAAACTGTTTTTT. Translated, it gives CASSLGQAATNEKLFF.

This clone was counted between two and nine times. The J gene is TRBJ2-7, the V gene TRBV11-2, with D uncertain. Trimming removed 5 bases from V and 4 bases from J, with 15 bases in between. The V gene's germline CDR1 is SGHAT and CDR2 FQNNGV. The CDR3 length is 14 residues. CDR3 sequence reads: CASSRNTNQYEQYV. The DNA of the CDR3 is TGTGCCAGCAGCCGGAACACTAACCAATACGAGCAGTACGTC.

As for this clone: At one boundary the junction diverges from the germline segment, which might be a read error. The chain links TRBV28 to TRBJ1-2, with a tentative D call TRBD1 (5 bases). The CDR3 length is 13 residues. Germline CDR1 is MDHEN and CDR2 is SYDVKM. The CDR3 spells CASSPGITYDYTF. The CDR3 DNA is TGTGCCAGCAGTCCAGGGATAACCTATGACTACACCTTC.

The rearrangement links TRBV12-3 or TRBV12-4 to TRBJ1-1; D possibly corresponds to TRBD1 (5 bases). Trimming stripped 6 bases from V and 4 bases from J, with 12 bases between. The CDR3 consists of 13 residues. The CDR3 is CASRDYQGTEAFF. The CDR3 DNA reads TGTGCCAGCAGGGATTACCAGGGCACTGAAGCTTTCTTT.

The chain links TRBV7-2 to TRBJ1-1, with D possibly matching TRBD1 (6 bases). V was cut by 5 bases and J by 7 bases, with 14 bases left in between. This CDR3 comprises 13 residues. Germline-derived CDR1 and CDR2 are SGHTA and FQGNSA. CDR3 sequence (DNA): TGTGCCAGCAGCACGACAGGTTGGGGTGAAGCTTTCTTT. It yields the protein CASSTTGWGEAFF. The whole variable domain, filled in from reference TRBV7-2 and TRBJ1-1, reads GAGVSQSPSNKVTEKGKDVELRCDPISGHTALYWYRQSLGQGLEFLIYFQGNSAPDKSGLPSDRFSAERTGGSVSTLTIQRTQQEDSAVYLCASSTTGWGEAFFGQGTRLTVV.

The gene calls are TRBV6-5 and TRBJ1-4, with TRBD1 as a possible D gene (5 bases). With 0 bases removed from V and 4 bases from J, the gap between germline ends came to 12 bases. Germline V lookup: CDR1 MNHEY, CDR2 SVGAGI. The length of the CDR3 is 16 residues. The DNA for the CDR3 is TGTGCCAGCAGTTACTCCCCCGGGGGGTTTAATGAAAAACTGTTTTTT. As protein: CASSYSPGGFNEKLFF.

V gene TRBV16 combines with J gene TRBJ1-4; unclear D gene. Germline assignment: CDR1 KGHSY and CDR2 FQNENV. The V end was cut by 1 base, the J end by 0 bases, with 9 bases between. The CDR3 totals 16 residues. CDR3 loop: CASSQFNGTTNEKLFF. The CDR3 nucleotides read TGTGCCAGCAGCCAATTTAACGGGACAACTAATGAAAAACTGTTTTTT.

The chain employs TRBV7-9 and TRBJ1-5, with TRBD1 matching over 8 bases. The V segment lost 5 bases and the J segment 6 bases; nucleotides outside the gene matches: 9. The CDR3 is 15 amino acids. The germline CDR1 and CDR2 sequences are SEHNR and FQNEAQ (reference sequence). Written as DNA, the CDR3 is TGTGCCAGCAGCCCACTGACAGGGGTCGGTCAGCCCCAGCATTTT. Translating it yields CASSPLTGVGQPQHF.

The gene calls are TRBV27 and TRBJ1-5; D perhaps matches TRBD1 (5 bases). From germline, CDR1 is MNHEY and CDR2 SMNVEV (reference sequence). Trimming left V 5 bases short and J 2 bases short, with 10 bases between. The CDR3 sequence is 14 residues long. CDR3 residues: CASSPLGGNQPQHF. CDR3 in DNA: TGTGCCAGCAGTCCCTTAGGGGGCAATCAGCCCCAGCATTTT.

V usage is TRBV19 and J usage is TRBJ1-5, with D unresolved. V lost 1 base and J lost 4, with 11 bases in between. CDR1 LNHDA and CDR2 SQIVND come from the germline V gene (reference sequence). The CDR3 is made up of 15 amino acids. The CDR3 DNA reads as TGTGCCAGTAGTATAGTAAGAGCGGGGAATCAGCCCCAGCATTTT. It is translated as CASSIVRAGNQPQHF.

CDR3 DNA: TGTGCCAGCAGGATCCGGGACACTAATTCACCCCTCCACTTT. This encodes CASRIRDTNSPLHF. The chain has TRBV5-5 and TRBJ1-6, with D tentatively TRBD1 (6 bases). The CDR3 extends over 14 amino acids. Germline values: CDR1 SGHKS, CDR2 YYEKEE (reference sequence). The V end was cut by 5 bases, the J end by 6 bases, with 12 bases between.

The rearrangement uses TRBV7-2 and TRBJ1-1; TRBD1 matches 10 bases. Looked up from germline, CDR1 is SGHTA and CDR2 is FQGNSA. Trimming at V came to 5 bases and at J to 8 bases, leaving 8 bases not matched to a gene. This CDR3 has 14 amino acids. CDR3 sequence reads: CASSQDRGVVEAFF. The CDR3 coding sequence is TGTGCCAGCAGCCAGGACAGGGGGGTAGTCGAAGCTTTCTTT.

The V call is TRBV18, the J call TRBJ2-7, with 7 bases fitting TRBD2. CDR3 size: 15 residues. CDR1 KGHSH and CDR2 LQKENI come from the germline V gene. The junction had 10 bases not matched to a gene; V was cut back by 2 bases and J by 6 bases. The CDR3 region is CASSPRAGELSEQYV. Here the CDR3 DNA reads TGTGCCAGCTCACCAAGGGCGGGAGAGCTGTCCGAGCAGTACGTC.

V usage is TRBV10-3 and J usage is TRBJ2-4, with a possible D match to TRBD1 (6 bases). Germline CDR1 reads ENHRY; CDR2 reads SYGVKD. The CDR3 is made up of 16 amino acids. The ends were cut back, 0 bases at V and 0 bases at J, with 9 bases in the middle. CDR3 region: CAISESRRGAKNIQYF. CDR3 bases: TGTGCCATCAGTGAGTCCCGCAGGGGAGCCAAAAACATTCAGTACTTC.

The rearrangement joins TRBV5-1 to TRBJ2-1, with 8 positions matching TRBD1. The CDR3 sequence is 15 residues long. Germline lookup yields CDR1 SGHRS and CDR2 YFSETQ. V was pared by 1 base and J by 4 bases, with 4 bases of the junction left unmatched. The CDR3 loop is CASSLQGAHYNEQFF. CDR3 nucleotides: TGCGCCAGCAGCTTGCAGGGGGCCCATTACAATGAGCAGTTCTTC. Filled out from reference TRBV5-1 and TRBJ2-1, the complete variable domain reads KAGVTQTPRYLIKTRGQQVTLSCSPISGHRSVSWYQQTPGQGLQFLFEYFSETQRNKGNFPGRFSGRQFSNSRSEMNVSTLELGDSALYLCASSLQGAHYNEQFFGPGTRLTVL.

This chain links TRBV28 with TRBJ1-1; unclear D gene. Germline CDR1 reads MDHEN; CDR2 reads SYDVKM. Trimming took off 6 bases at V and 3 bases at J, with 11 bases between the two ends. The length of the CDR3 is 13 residues. The CDR3 protein is CASSYVSDTEAFF. In DNA form, the CDR3 reads TGTGCCAGCAGCTATGTATCGGACACTGAAGCTTTCTTT.

This clone was detected once. V and J are TRBV27 and TRBJ1-2; TRBD1 matches at 8 bases. The CDR3 consists of 14 residues. Germline V CDR1 and CDR2: MNHEY, SMNVEV (reference sequence). V shed 4 bases, J shed 4 bases, and the junction held 5 bases outside the gene matches. The CDR3 DNA sequence: TGTGCCAGCAGTTCCCGAGGACAGGGCTATGGCTACACCTTC. This gives the protein CASSSRGQGYGYTF.

J is TRBJ2-1 and V is TRBV7-9; 8 bases are a match to TRBD2. In germline, CDR1 is SEHNR, CDR2 FQNEAQ (reference sequence). This CDR3 has 16 amino acids. The J segment lost 4 bases and the V segment lost 7 bases, leaving 12 bases of the junction unmatched. This CDR3 is CASNPSGSGEYNEQFF. CDR3 nucleotide sequence: TGTGCCAGCAACCCGTCAGGTAGCGGGGAGTACAATGAGCAGTTCTTC.

This chain joins TRBV27 and TRBJ1-5; D is perhaps TRBD1 (6 bases). Germline CDR1 is MNHEY and CDR2 is SMNVEV (reference sequence). The CDR3 is 14 residues long. Trimming removed 2 bases at V and 7 bases at J, with 12 bases between. CDR3: CASSLMGAKQPQHF. In DNA form, the CDR3 reads TGTGCCAGCAGTTTAATGGGGGCGAAGCAGCCCCAGCATTTT.

The chain recombines TRBV9 with TRBJ1-3; D gene ambiguous. The V end lost 0 bases, the J end lost 1 base, and 5 bases lay between the germline ends. Per germline, CDR1 SGDLS and CDR2 YYNGEE. The CDR3 has 14 amino acids. The CDR3 loop reads CASSVGRSGNTIYF. DNA for the CDR3: TGTGCCAGCAGCGTAGGCCGGTCTGGAAACACCATATATTTT.

The chain carries TRBV6-1 and TRBJ1-3, with 7 bases that match TRBD1. The CDR3 has 16 residues. CDR1 and CDR2 (germline): MNHNS, SASEGT. V was pared by 1 base and J by 1 base, with 4 bases of the junction left unmatched. In nucleotides, the CDR3 is TGTGCCAGCAGTGAAGGAAACAGGGGATCTGGAAACACCATATATTTT. Translated: CASSEGNRGSGNTIYF.

The rearrangement links TRBV27 to TRBJ1-2; 9 bases are shared with TRBD1. V shed 3 bases and J 6 bases; nucleotides not matched to a gene: 5. This CDR3 spans 14 amino acids. CDR1 MNHEY and CDR2 SMNVEV come from the germline V gene (reference sequence). The DNA of the CDR3 is TGTGCCAGCAGTTTGTCGCGGGACAGGGATGGCTACACCTTC. Its protein is CASSLSRDRDGYTF.

The chain recombines TRBV11-2 with TRBJ1-2; 10 positions agree with TRBD1. V dropped 5 bases and J dropped 2; count of bases not matched to a gene: 5. The length of the CDR3 is 15 residues. Germline assignment: CDR1 SGHAT and CDR2 FQNNGV. The CDR3 DNA sequence: TGTGCCAGCAGCAACTGGGACAGGGGAAACTATGGCTACACCTTC. This translates into CASSNWDRGNYGYTF. Full variable domain (remainder filled in from reference TRBV11-2 and TRBJ1-2): EAGVAQSPRYKIIEKRQSVAFWCNPISGHATLYWYQQILGQGPKLLIQFQNNGVVDDSQLPKDRFSAERLKGVDSTLKIQPAKLEDSAVYLCASSNWDRGNYGYTFGSGTRLTVV.

CDR3 in amino acids: CASSWVAGSYNEQFF. CDR3 DNA: TGTGCCAGCAGCTGGGTAGCGGGGTCCTACAATGAGCAGTTCTTC. This sequence joins TRBV7-9 and TRBJ2-1, with 8 bases lining up with TRBD2. This CDR3 region has 15 residues. The germline V gene encodes CDR1 SEHNR and CDR2 FQNEAQ (reference sequence). J gave up 1 base and V 4 bases, and 3 bases lay outside the gene matches.

This clone has a handful of counts. The rearrangement uses TRBV5-1 and TRBJ1-2, with TRBD1 matching 9 bases. The V segment lost 3 bases and the J segment 1 base; nucleotides outside the gene matches: 10. CDR1 and CDR2 from the germline V gene are SGHRS and YFSETQ. The CDR3 covers 17 residues. CDR3 in amino acids: CASSWIRGTGNNYGYTF. CDR3 sequence (DNA): TGCGCCAGCAGCTGGATCCGCGGGACAGGGAATAACTATGGCTACACCTTC.